Listed below are T cell receptor beta chains from one sample, sequenced in a study of regulatory T cells in long-lasting Graves disease. TCRdb itself ran the multiplex PCR reads through MiXCR, one entry per CDR3 protein. The table includes roughly 530,000 distinct CDR3 sequences, about 16% detected once. These same records also appear under a second study, on T cells in Graves' hyperthyroidism and ophthalmopathy.

The input for sequencing was peripheral blood mononuclear cells (PBMCs), taken at new diagnosis, from a patient treated with antithyroid drugs. These receptors all come from a woman aged 35-60 years with Graves disease. CDR3s include the opening cysteine and the closing phenylalanine or tryptophan. Fields, in order: V gene, J gene, clone size, CDR3 protein. Clone size appears in some rows only: once, few, many, or a class for an expanded clone.

v_gene: TRBV7-3
j_gene: TRBJ2-7
abundance: many
CDR3aa: CASSLDGGVDEQYF

v_gene: TRBV7-9
j_gene: TRBJ2-7
abundance: many
CDR3aa: CASSLEGGSYEQYF

v_gene: TRBV18
j_gene: TRBJ1-2
abundance: many
CDR3aa: CASSPRTEYGYTF

v_gene: TRBV28
j_gene: TRBJ1-3
abundance: NA
CDR3aa: CASSLTALSGNTIYF

v_gene: TRBV12-3/TRBV12-4
j_gene: TRBJ1-2
abundance: many
CDR3aa: CASSTAIGTGVGRGYTF

v_gene: TRBV29-1
j_gene: TRBJ1-1
abundance: NA
CDR3aa: CSAGTGPAEAFF

v_gene: TRBV7-9
j_gene: TRBJ1-2
abundance: few
CDR3aa: CASSLVPRNYGYTF

v_gene: TRBV6-5
j_gene: TRBJ1-3
abundance: many
CDR3aa: CASSYRDSGYTIYF

v_gene: TRBV16
j_gene: TRBJ1-5
abundance: many
CDR3aa: CASSPGRQGNQPQHF

v_gene: TRBV3-1
j_gene: TRBJ2-7
abundance: many
CDR3aa: CASSPRQGGPYEQYF

v_gene: TRBV11-2
j_gene: TRBJ2-5
abundance: NA
CDR3aa: CASSREVQETQYF

v_gene: TRBV5-1
j_gene: TRBJ1-2
abundance: few
CDR3aa: CASSFGEGPYGYTF

v_gene: TRBV20-1
j_gene: TRBJ2-2
abundance: NA
CDR3aa: CSARDLAGGPGELFF

v_gene: TRBV12-3/TRBV12-4
j_gene: TRBJ1-1
abundance: many
CDR3aa: CASSPRGANTEAFF

v_gene: TRBV4-1
j_gene: TRBJ2-7
abundance: many
CDR3aa: CASSSASTYEQYF

v_gene: TRBV7-9
j_gene: TRBJ2-5
abundance: many
CDR3aa: CASSSEYEGTQYF

v_gene: TRBV5-5
j_gene: TRBJ2-5
abundance: many
CDR3aa: CASSLAWEETQYF

v_gene: TRBV18
j_gene: TRBJ2-5
abundance: many
CDR3aa: CASSPTAWTGLQETQYF

v_gene: TRBV20-1
j_gene: TRBJ2-7
abundance: many
CDR3aa: CSARRGGTGNYEQYF

v_gene: TRBV4-1
j_gene: TRBJ1-3
abundance: few
CDR3aa: CASSQTSEGQSPGNTIYF

v_gene: TRBV11-1
j_gene: TRBJ1-1
abundance: many
CDR3aa: CASSSFFGTEAFF

v_gene: TRBV7-8
j_gene: TRBJ1-6
abundance: many
CDR3aa: CASSLRTVMSSYNSPLHF

v_gene: TRBV20-1
j_gene: TRBJ2-1
abundance: few
CDR3aa: CSARGQNNEQFF

v_gene: TRBV28
j_gene: TRBJ2-1
abundance: many
CDR3aa: CASSLLGGVSSYNEQFF

v_gene: TRBV6-1
j_gene: TRBJ1-5
abundance: many
CDR3aa: CASEAGLSNQPQHF

v_gene: TRBV13
j_gene: TRBJ2-5
abundance: many
CDR3aa: CASSSRGQETQYF

v_gene: TRBV2
j_gene: TRBJ1-2
abundance: many
CDR3aa: CASRGQSEWGYTF

v_gene: TRBV6-9
j_gene: TRBJ1-5
abundance: few
CDR3aa: CASSYSYRANQPQHF

v_gene: TRBV28
j_gene: TRBJ1-5
abundance: many
CDR3aa: CASSFLGTVYQPQHF

v_gene: TRBV7-9
j_gene: TRBJ2-7
abundance: few
CDR3aa: CASSSQRDRGYEQYF

v_gene: TRBV29-1
j_gene: TRBJ2-5
abundance: few
CDR3aa: CSASGTDETQYF

v_gene: TRBV7-2
j_gene: TRBJ1-1
abundance: NA
CDR3aa: CASSPRGRVTEAFF

v_gene: TRBV7-9
j_gene: TRBJ2-2
abundance: NA
CDR3aa: CASSPDGELFF

v_gene: TRBV20-1
j_gene: TRBJ1-6
abundance: many
CDR3aa: CSARLLGNSPLHF

v_gene: TRBV11-3
j_gene: TRBJ1-1
abundance: many
CDR3aa: CASSKKDSLGAFF

v_gene: TRBV6-1
j_gene: TRBJ2-7
abundance: NA
CDR3aa: CASSTRDRGFYEQYF

v_gene: TRBV19
j_gene: TRBJ1-1
abundance: NA
CDR3aa: CASSPRPSRNTEAFF

v_gene: TRBV6-1
j_gene: TRBJ1-2
abundance: many
CDR3aa: CASSEIGDYGYTF

v_gene: TRBV2
j_gene: TRBJ2-3
abundance: many
CDR3aa: CASSDPTRRHTQYF

v_gene: TRBV3-1
j_gene: TRBJ2-3
abundance: many
CDR3aa: CASSHTSGVTDTQYF

v_gene: TRBV10-3
j_gene: TRBJ2-3
abundance: many
CDR3aa: CAISGSGVIADTQYF

v_gene: TRBV3-1
j_gene: TRBJ1-4
abundance: few
CDR3aa: CASSPPPSTGRPRDNEKLFF

v_gene: TRBV6-1
j_gene: TRBJ2-1
abundance: NA
CDR3aa: CASSVEEGVRSYNEQFF

v_gene: TRBV3-1
j_gene: TRBJ1-1
abundance: once
CDR3aa: CASSPLGPGNTEAFF

v_gene: TRBV5-1
j_gene: TRBJ1-2
abundance: NA
CDR3aa: CASSPRTAVYGYTF

v_gene: TRBV20-1
j_gene: TRBJ1-4
abundance: many
CDR3aa: CSVRAVGEKLFF

v_gene: TRBV20-1
j_gene: TRBJ1-1
abundance: NA
CDR3aa: CSAQSGAGANTEAFF

v_gene: TRBV5-4
j_gene: TRBJ1-6
abundance: many
CDR3aa: CASSEGTGVSPLHF

v_gene: TRBV24-1
j_gene: TRBJ2-1
abundance: NA
CDR3aa: CATSDPSGTDDNEQFF